This TCR beta chain was retrieved from a study of blood T cell repertoires in COVID-19. Across the whole study: Samples representing acute and convalescent COVID-19 were sourced from the United States, Italy and Spain. In each case, the material was cDNA or gDNA derived from T cells, B-cell-depleted T cells, or PBMCs.

This clone was seen only a few times. Germline lookup yields CDR1 KGHDR and CDR2 SFDVKD. This CDR3 is built from 16 residues. V dropped 9 bases and J dropped 5 bases, with 25 bases sitting between them. As processed by the authors: Estimation of nucleated cell counts relied on the amplification of reference gene primers. Profiled with immunoSEQ multiplex PCR; TCRdb holds only in-frame clones, not every one. For V, J and clone size, that table is used; D and trimming come from the DNA. The sample has about 210,000 clones, around 83% seen once. The sequence was collected from a man aged 50 to 59 with active or convalescent COVID-19. The sample was peripheral blood. The genes are TRBV24-1 and TRBJ2-7; D may be TRBD1 (6 bases). The DNA of the CDR3 is TGTGCCACCTGGGGGCCGCAGCGATTTCCTAACCACGAGCAGTACTTC. Amino acid sequence: CATWGPQRFPNHEQYF.